The TCR beta chain under discussion was sequenced for a study of blood T cell repertoires in COVID-19. TCRdb's table, derived via immunoSEQ multiplex PCR, lists solely in-frame clones and lacks some. The sample has around 200,000 clones, around 83% seen once. This CDR3 is built from 12 residues. V was cut by 1 base and J by 6 bases, with 6 bases left in between. Germline loops: CDR1 GTSNPN, CDR2 SVGIG (reference sequence). The J gene is TRBJ1-4, the V gene TRBV30; D is uncertain. The sequence was collected from a man aged 45-65 years with active or convalescent COVID-19. The source material was peripheral blood. For the CDR3, the DNA is TGTGCCTGGAGTGGGGCAGATGAAAAACTGTTTTTT. Translation gives CAWSGADEKLFF.